This T cell receptor beta chain was captured by sequencing in a study of blood T cell repertoires in COVID-19. Across the whole study: Acute and convalescent COVID-19 specimens originated in the United States, Italy and Spain. Sample material is recorded as cDNA or gDNA derived from T cells, B-cell-depleted T cells, or PBMCs.

After removal of 2 bases from V and 6 bases from J, the junction contained 2 bases not matched to a gene. This CDR3 has 14 residues. From germline, CDR1 is MNHEY and CDR2 SVGAGI. As handled by the study authors: Amplification of reference gene primers provided the estimated nucleated cell counts. Assay used: immunoSEQ multiplex PCR; TCRdb lists only in-frame clones, some missing. That table is the source of V, J and clone size, and D and trimming were worked out from the DNA. The sample yields fewer than 150,000 clones, 84% seen once. This clone came up once. This clonotype was sampled from a woman aged 80 or over in a cohort sampled during active or convalescent COVID-19. Sequenced sample: peripheral blood. The V and J genes are TRBV6-5 and TRBJ1-5; 9 bases fit TRBD1. CDR3 nucleotide sequence: TGTGCCAGCAGTTACCGACAGGGGGGTCAGCCCCAGCATTTT. As protein: CASSYRQGGQPQHF.